This is a list of T cell receptor beta chains from one sample in a study of beta chain features in type 1 diabetes. Here immunoSEQ multiplex PCR was the method, and the copy in TCRdb shows in-frame clones only, minus some. The sample has 300,000 to 350,000 clones, roughly 8.8% seen once; the top ten hold roughly 0.99%. The specimen was central memory CD4+ T cells from blood. The receptors stem from a man aged 25-45 years with type 1 diabetes. Both conserved end residues are part of each CDR3. The D gene is left open where the match is weak. Only some rows state a clone size, as once, few, many or a class for expanded clones.

TRBV9	TRBJ2-1	few	TRBD2	CASSPGLGRVLSSYNEQFF	TGTGCCAGCAGCCCCGGACTAGGTCGGGTTTTAAGCTCCTACAATGAGCAGTTCTTC
TRBV7-2	TRBJ1-2	few	-	CASSLIHGSGYTF	TGTGCCAGCAGCTTAATTCATGGGAGTGGCTACACCTTC
TRBV6-5	TRBJ2-7	once	TRBD1	CASSYRDRGPEQYF	TGTGCCAGCAGTTACCGGGACAGGGGGCCCGAGCAGTACTTC
TRBV27	TRBJ1-6	few	-	CASKKGYNSPLHF	TGTGCCAGCAAAAAAGGGTATAATTCACCCCTCCACTTT
TRBV6-5	TRBJ1-2	-	-	CASTSLPANYGYTF	TGTGCCAGCACCTCCCTCCCCGCTAACTATGGCTACACCTTC
TRBV19	TRBJ1-1	few	-	CASRGEENTEAFF	TGTGCCAGTAGGGGAGAGGAGAACACTGAAGCTTTCTTT
TRBV7-2	TRBJ2-6	-	-	CASSANRAGANVLTF	TGTGCCAGCAGCGCAAACAGGGCTGGGGCCAACGTCCTGACTTTC
TRBV9	TRBJ2-5	few	-	CASSPRGNRQETQYF	TGTGCCAGCAGCCCACGGGGGAACAGGCAAGAGACCCAGTACTTC
TRBV28	TRBJ2-7	-	TRBD2	CASGLAGARGEQYF	TGTGCCAGCGGACTAGCGGGGGCTCGAGGCGAGCAGTACTTC
TRBV4-3	TRBJ1-6	-	-	CASRSRGLNSPLHF	TGCGCCAGCAGGTCTCGGGGGCTTAATTCACCCCTCCACTTT
TRBV29-1	TRBJ2-5	-	-	CSVDSARGGQEAQYF	TGCAGCGTTGATTCAGCGAGGGGAGGCCAAGAGGCCCAGTACTTC
TRBV5-4	TRBJ2-2	many	TRBD1	CASSGDRGTGELFF	TGTGCCAGCAGCGGAGACAGGGGTACCGGGGAGCTGTTTTTT
TRBV13	TRBJ1-2	few	TRBD1	CASSLEQGGISYTF	TGTGCCAGCAGCTTAGAACAGGGGGGTATAAGCTACACCTTC
TRBV7-2	TRBJ2-6	few	-	CASSFYGANVLTF	TGTGCCAGCAGCTTTTACGGGGCCAACGTCCTGACTTTC
TRBV2	TRBJ2-5	-	-	CASSGPSRQAETQYF	TGTGCCAGCAGTGGACCGTCGCGGCAGGCGGAGACCCAGTACTTC
TRBV29-1	TRBJ2-7	-	TRBD1	CSVAGTGSYEQYF	TGCAGCGTTGCCGGGACAGGGTCCTACGAGCAGTACTTC
TRBV7-9	TRBJ2-1	many	TRBD1	CASSSRQGAYNEQFF	TGTGCCAGCAGCTCCAGACAGGGGGCCTACAATGAGCAGTTCTTC
TRBV10-3	TRBJ2-7	-	TRBD2	CAAREAGPYEQYF	TGTGCCGCCCGTGAAGCGGGGCCCTACGAGCAGTACTTC
TRBV2	TRBJ2-7	-	-	CASSEAKGEQYF	TGTGCCAGCAGTGAAGCTAAAGGGGAGCAGTACTTC
TRBV7-8	TRBJ2-5	-	-	CASSFRRQETQYF	TGTGCCAGCAGCTTTAGGCGGCAAGAGACCCAGTACTTC
TRBV19	TRBJ2-1	-	-	CASSMGDNYNEQFF	TGTGCCAGTAGTATGGGGGACAACTACAATGAGCAGTTCTTC
TRBV5-1	TRBJ2-7	-	-	CASSLDGASGEQYF	TGCGCCAGCAGCTTGGACGGGGCATCGGGCGAGCAGTACTTC